This TCR beta chain was identified in a study of T cells in narcolepsy. Study summary: Healthy controls were enrolled alongside patients with narcolepsy type 1 or type 2.

As regards this clone: One junction end does not reproduce the germline sequence, and a read error may be involved.

Profiling relied on immunoSEQ multiplex PCR, and the TCRdb table lists in-frame clones only, not all of them. The repertoire has 25,000 to 30,000 clones, 78% of them found once; the top ten carry 3% to 4%. This CDR3 has 12 amino acids. In germline, CDR1 is SGHVS, CDR2 FQNEAQ. The gene calls are TRBV7-8 and TRBJ1-3; 7 positions agree with TRBD1. This clonotype was obtained from a human donor with narcolepsy. Sequenced input: CD45RA- memory CD4+ T cells from PBMCs. CDR3 bases: TGTGCCAGCAGCGGGGGGACAGCTGCTGGTCATTTT. It codes for CASSGGTAAGHF.